The clone carrying this TCR beta chain was counted ten times or more. The authors prepared the TCRbeta library with unique molecular identifiers. TCRdb reprocessed the PCR reads via MiXCR and lists one record per CDR3 protein. The sample holds approximately 240,000 distinct CDR3 sequences, about 8.8% seen once. The length of the CDR3 is 16 residues. The V gene end was trimmed by 1 base and the J gene end by 4 bases; junction bases not matched to a gene: 7. Germline V CDR1 and CDR2: LNHNV, YYDKDF (reference sequence). This sample is part of a study of T-cell reconstitution after alpha-beta-depleted transplantation in children.

The V gene is TRBV15, the J gene TRBJ1-3, with 7 bases lining up with TRBD1. This receptor was obtained from a human donor who donated a stem cell graft to a child with SCID. Sample: PBMCs from the stem cell graft donor, taken from the stem cell graft. In DNA, the CDR3 is TGTGCCACCAGCAGAGGCCGGGACAGAAACGGAAACACCATATATTTT. Its translation is CATSRGRDRNGNTIYF.